Below, 16 T cell receptor beta chains from the same sample are listed, as sequenced in a study of blood T cell repertoires in COVID-19. Assay used: immunoSEQ multiplex PCR; TCRdb lists only in-frame clones, some missing. The data contain 300,000 to 450,000 clones, about 90% of them singletons. Sequenced sample: PBMCs or T cells enriched from blood (not recorded which). The receptors shown here come from a woman aged 30 to 39 who had been exposed to COVID-19.

The V and J genes are TRBV4-2 and TRBJ2-7; maybe TRBD2 (6 bases). The CDR3 totals 16 residues. Germline assignment: CDR1 LGHNA and CDR2 YNFKEQ. Trimming stripped 0 bases from V and 3 bases from J, with 15 bases between. The CDR3 is CASSQDNRLDHYEQYF. The CDR3 bases are TGTGCCAGCAGCCAAGATAACCGACTAGATCACTACGAGCAGTACTTC.

The chain couples TRBV24-1 to TRBJ2-7; 8 positions agree with TRBD2. The germline V gene encodes CDR1 KGHDR and CDR2 SFDVKD. J was trimmed by 0 bases and V by 3 bases; bases with no gene match: 3. The CDR3 extends over 15 amino acids. The CDR3 region is CATSDNSGDSYEQYF. CDR3 nucleotide sequence: TGTGCCACCAGTGATAATAGCGGGGACTCCTACGAGCAGTACTTC.

The rearrangement joins TRBV28 to TRBJ1-1, with a possible D match to TRBD1 (5 bases). The CDR3 covers 17 residues. Trimming cost V 1 base and J 4 bases, with 19 bases left between them. The germline V gene has CDR1 MDHEN and CDR2 SYDVKM. CDR3 bases: TGTGCCAGCAGTTTATTGCTCAACCCCGGGGGTAGCACTGAAGCTTTCTTT. Encoded protein: CASSLLLNPGGSTEAFF.

This chain uses TRBV19 with TRBJ2-5, with D possibly matching TRBD2 (6 bases). Deletions cut 6 bases from V and 9 bases from J, with 17 bases between. Germline CDR1 LNHDA, CDR2 SQIVND (reference sequence). The CDR3 totals 13 residues. The CDR3 bases are TGTGCCAGTAGCCCGGCGGCAGAGCGGGCCCAGTACTTC. Its protein product is CASSPAAERAQYF.

In this sample, this clone turned up once. The CDR3 region has the DNA TGCGCCAGCAGTGTTATACAGGGTAACTATGGCTACACCTTC. Its protein product is CASSVIQGNYGYTF. The chain recombines TRBV10-2 with TRBJ1-2, with a weak D call TRBD1 (6 bases). The CDR3 has 14 amino acids. Trimming took off 4 bases at V and 1 base at J, with 10 bases between the two ends. Germline V lookup: CDR1 WSHSY, CDR2 SAAADI.

The chain couples TRBV6-2 or TRBV6-3 to TRBJ2-5; D uncertain. Per the germline V gene, CDR1 is MNHEY and CDR2 is SVGEGT. Trimming cost V 2 bases and J 0 bases, with 4 bases left between them. The CDR3 is 13 amino acids. CDR3 coding DNA: TGTGCCAGCAGTTACGACTACCAAGAGACCCAGTACTTC. Its translation: CASSYDYQETQYF.

The chain recombines TRBV10-3 with TRBJ2-3; 13 nucleotides line up with TRBD2. The V gene end was trimmed by 5 bases and the J gene end by 0 bases; junction bases not matched to a gene: 2. This CDR3 region has 16 residues. Germline V CDR1 and CDR2: ENHRY, SYGVKD. The CDR3 here is CAISRLAGGSTDTQYF. CDR3 DNA: TGTGCCATCAGTCGACTAGCGGGGGGTAGCACAGATACGCAGTATTTT.

CDR3 coding DNA: TGTGCCAGCTCACCACCACCCCCGGGAGCTCCCAATCAGCCCCAGCATTTT. Amino acids: CASSPPPPGAPNQPQHF. The chain recombines TRBV18 with TRBJ1-5, with D unclear. The germline V gene encodes CDR1 KGHSH and CDR2 LQKENI. Trimming removed 0 bases at V and 3 bases at J, with 15 bases between. This CDR3 is built from 17 residues.

CDR3 in amino acids: CAWSVGTSGTDTQYF. For the CDR3, the DNA is TGTGCCTGGAGTGTCGGCACTAGCGGCACAGATACGCAGTATTTT. The rearrangement joins TRBV30 to TRBJ2-3; 7 bases agree with TRBD2. Trimming cost V 0 bases and J 1 base; bases outside gene matches: 4. Germline V lookup: CDR1 GTSNPN, CDR2 SVGIG (reference sequence). The CDR3 spans 15 residues.

The chain couples TRBV28 to TRBJ1-1; 11 nucleotides line up with TRBD1. This CDR3 contains 17 residues. The V gene end was trimmed by 4 bases and the J gene end by 0 bases; junction bases not matched to a gene: 7. In germline, CDR1 is MDHEN, CDR2 SYDVKM. The CDR3 bases are TGTGCCAGCAGTTCCCCGGGACAGGGGGAAATGAACACTGAAGCTTTCTTT. Translating it yields CASSSPGQGEMNTEAFF.

The V call is TRBV7-3, the J call TRBJ2-2; D is perhaps TRBD1 (7 bases). Between the trimmed V and J ends, which lost 2 bases and 6 bases, there was a span of 13 bases. CDR3 size: 15 residues. Germline V gene sequence: CDR1 SGHTA, CDR2 FQGTGA. CDR3 protein: CASSLGQGGAGELFF. CDR3 DNA: TGTGCCAGCAGCTTAGGGCAGGGGGGCGCCGGGGAGCTGTTTTTT. Variable domain in full (rest from reference TRBV7-3 and TRBJ2-2): GAGVSQTPSNKVTEKGKYVELRCDPISGHTALYWYRQSLGQGPEFLIYFQGTGAADDSGLPNDRFFAVRPEGSVSTLKIQRTERGDSAVYLCASSLGQGGAGELFFGEGSRLTVL.

The rearrangement joins TRBV10-1 to TRBJ1-2; TRBD1 matches 8 bases. V lost 2 bases, J lost 4 bases, and 0 bases stayed unmatched. The CDR3 has 13 residues. Germline CDR1 reads WNHNN; CDR2 reads SYGVQD (reference sequence). As DNA, the CDR3 is TGCGCCAGCAGTGAGACAGGGGGCTATGGCTACACCTTC. Amino acids: CASSETGGYGYTF.

The chain links TRBV5-1 to TRBJ2-5; 10 bases line up with TRBD1. With 1 base clipped from V and 1 base from J, the junction kept 10 bases outside the gene matches. This CDR3 is 18 amino acids long. Germline V gives CDR1 SGHRS, CDR2 YFSETQ. The CDR3 reads CASSLSGQGFSPQETQYF. The CDR3 coding sequence is TGCGCCAGCAGCTTGTCGGGACAGGGGTTTTCCCCCCAAGAGACCCAGTACTTC.

This chain links TRBV5-4 with TRBJ1-1; 8 bases align to TRBD1. CDR1 SGHNT and CDR2 YYREEE come from the germline V gene (reference sequence). This CDR3 spans 14 amino acids. V was pared by 3 bases and J by 6 bases, with 7 bases of the junction left unmatched. CDR3 amino acids: CASSSDRVEAEAFF. CDR3 nucleotide sequence: TGTGCCAGCAGCTCGGACAGGGTGGAAGCTGAAGCTTTCTTT.

V is TRBV28 and J is TRBJ2-7; unclear D gene. CDR1 MDHEN and CDR2 SYDVKM come from the germline V gene. V was pared by 6 bases and J by 6 bases, with 9 bases between. CDR3 size: 11 residues. The CDR3 DNA sequence: TGTGCCAGCAGGAGTCCCCCCGAGCAGTACTTC. Translation: CASRSPPEQYF.

The J gene is TRBJ1-4, the V gene TRBV18; D uncertain. Trimming pared 3 bases from V and 8 bases from J, leaving 19 bases between. This CDR3 has 16 amino acids. From germline, CDR1 is KGHSH and CDR2 LQKENI. CDR3 sequence reads: CASSPPEGRRGEKLFF. The CDR3 nucleotides are TGTGCCAGCTCACCCCCGGAAGGGAGACGTGGGGAAAAACTGTTTTTT.